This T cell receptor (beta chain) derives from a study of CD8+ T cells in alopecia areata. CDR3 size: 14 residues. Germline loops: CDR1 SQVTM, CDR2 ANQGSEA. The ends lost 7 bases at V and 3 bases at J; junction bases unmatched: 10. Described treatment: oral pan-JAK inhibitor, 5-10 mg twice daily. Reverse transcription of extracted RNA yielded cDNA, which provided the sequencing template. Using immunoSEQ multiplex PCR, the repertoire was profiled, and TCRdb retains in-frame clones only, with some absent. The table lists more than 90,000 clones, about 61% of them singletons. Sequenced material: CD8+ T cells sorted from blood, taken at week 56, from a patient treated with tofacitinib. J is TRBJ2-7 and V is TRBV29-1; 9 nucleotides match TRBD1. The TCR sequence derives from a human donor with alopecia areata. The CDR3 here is CSAMGGDRDYEQYF. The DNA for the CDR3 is TGCAGCGCTATGGGGGGGGACAGGGACTACGAGCAGTACTTC.